Reported below is one TCR beta chain. Its antigen is currently unknown. V was shortened by 5 bases and J by 2 bases, with 10 bases between the two germline ends. The length of the CDR3 is 13 residues. CDR1 and CDR2 from the germline V gene are WNHNN and SYGVQD (reference sequence). The protocol was immunoSEQ multiplex PCR, while the TCRdb copy is restricted to in-frame clones and leaves out a portion. Seen here are 100,000 to 150,000 clones, 88% observed once, and the top ten hold 7.5% to 8%. The data derive from a study of T cell responses to AZD1222 COVID-19 vaccine. Study observations and caveats: Repertoires were collected only later (after the peak T cell response had occurred). There were mostly white British donors and more females than males, and clonal diversity was possibly underestimated. Spike-specific TCR breadth and depth grew following two AZD1222 doses.

The chain links TRBV10-1 to TRBJ2-7, with a tentative D call TRBD2 (5 bases). The receptor's source is an adult in good health. The sequenced sample was peripheral blood, obtained on day 0 of AZD1222 vaccination. In DNA, the CDR3 is TGCGCCAGCAGTCTTTCCGGGGCCTACGAGCAGTACTTC. This encodes CASSLSGAYEQYF.